This TCR beta chain was identified during a study of blood T cell repertoires in COVID-19. Overall study: Whether acute or convalescent, the COVID-19 samples came from the United States, Italy and Spain.

Study processing details: Amplified reference gene primers provided the basis for estimating nucleated cell counts. Repertoires were generated with immunoSEQ multiplex PCR, while TCRdb's copy carries only in-frame clones and drops some. That table gives V, J and clone size, and the DNA gave D and trimming. The sample includes fewer than 110,000 clones, about four fifths of them seen just once. This clone occurred once. CDR1 WNHNN and CDR2 SYGVQD come from the germline V gene (reference sequence). The CDR3 covers 17 residues. J lost 0 bases, V lost 3 bases, and 7 bases had no gene match. Input material: peripheral blood. The sequence derives from a human donor in a cohort sampled during active COVID-19. The chain is built from TRBV10-1 and TRBJ2-3; 9 nucleotides line up with TRBD2. CDR3 bases: TGCGCCAGCAGTGATGCAGCGGGGGGCCCTAGCACAGATACGCAGTATTTT. Translation: CASSDAAGGPSTDTQYF.